The sequence of this TCR beta chain was determined in a study of blood T cells in healthy people across ages. Findings and caveats of the study: Whereas aged donors had fewer naive CD4+ cells, long-lived donors had more of them and higher diversity. What prevented conclusive comparison of naive and antigen-experienced cells was that PBMCs were unsorted. Roughly linear age-related decline in beta diversity appeared, significant by age 40.

Next came a second PCR, run for about 7 to 11 cycles, which used a sample-barcoded 5' primer along with a J-beta primer mix. TCRdb independently ran MiXCR on the 5' RACE reads; one entry per CDR3 protein. There are 1 million or so distinct CDR3 sequences in the sample; under 55% occur only once, and under 20% lies in the top ten. CDR1 and CDR2 from the germline V gene are MRHNA and SNTAGT. Between the trimmed V and J ends, which lost 3 bases and 3 bases, there was a span of 9 bases. The CDR3 consists of 14 residues. With respect to this clonotype: Its antigen is still unknown.

The TCR comes from a woman aged 55 to 70 in good health. V and J are TRBV6-4 and TRBJ2-1; D gene unclear. Sequencing input: blood. DNA of the CDR3: TGTGCCAGCAGTGAGGGCAACAACTACAATGAGCAGTTCTTC. This codes for CASSEGNNYNEQFF.